This T cell receptor beta chain originates from a study of blood T cell repertoires in COVID-19. At the level of the study: From T cells, B-cell-depleted T cells, or PBMCs came the material, which was cDNA or gDNA.

Produced via immunoSEQ multiplex PCR; TCRdb's table is partial and in-frame only. The sample comprises 150,000 or so clones, 90% to 95% of which are singletons, and approximately 0.5% rests with the top ten. Germline loops: CDR1 MNHEY, CDR2 SMNVEV (reference sequence). The CDR3 is 16 amino acids. V dropped 7 bases and J dropped 7; count of bases not matched to a gene: 16. The specimen was peripheral blood. The chain is built from TRBV27 and TRBJ2-3; 8 bases are shared with TRBD2. This TCR was recovered from a man over 45 with acute or convalescent COVID-19. DNA for the CDR3: TGTGCCAGCACACCAGGAGGTAGCGGGATCCTTTATACGCAGTATTTT. Translating it yields CASTPGGSGILYTQYF.